This record concerns one T cell receptor (beta chain) sequence. These data come from a study of blood T cells in healthy people across ages. The J segment lost 7 bases and the V segment lost 0 bases, leaving 8 bases of the junction unmatched. This CDR3 comprises 15 residues. Germline V gene data show CDR1 as MNHEY and CDR2 as SVGAGI. Sample-barcoded 5' priming and a J-beta primer mix drove a second PCR of 7 to 11 cycles. TCRdb re-derived calls from the 5' RACE reads in MiXCR, one entry per CDR3 protein. Of 2 million or so distinct CDR3 sequences in the sample, 49% were seen once. The chain is built from TRBV6-5 and TRBJ1-2; 7 nucleotides line up with TRBD1. This sequence was found in a woman aged 40 to 49 in good health. The sample was blood. The CDR3 region is CASSYSTGTSGGYTF. Here the CDR3 DNA reads TGTGCCAGCAGTTACTCGACAGGGACGTCGGGTGGCTACACCTTC.